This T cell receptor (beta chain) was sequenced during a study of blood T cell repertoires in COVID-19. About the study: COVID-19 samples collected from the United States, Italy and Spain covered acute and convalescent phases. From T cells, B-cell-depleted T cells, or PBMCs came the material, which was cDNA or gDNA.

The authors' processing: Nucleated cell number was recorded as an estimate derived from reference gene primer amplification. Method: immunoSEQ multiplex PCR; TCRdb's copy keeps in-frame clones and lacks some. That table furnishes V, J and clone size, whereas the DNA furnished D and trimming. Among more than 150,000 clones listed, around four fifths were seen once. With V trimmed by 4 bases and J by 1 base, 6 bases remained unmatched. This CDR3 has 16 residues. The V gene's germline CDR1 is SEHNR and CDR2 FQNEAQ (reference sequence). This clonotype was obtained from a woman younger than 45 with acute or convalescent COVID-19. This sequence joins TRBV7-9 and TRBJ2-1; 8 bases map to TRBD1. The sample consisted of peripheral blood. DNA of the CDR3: TGTGCCAGCAGCTCCATTCAGGGGGCTTCCTACAATGAGCAGTTCTTC. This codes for CASSSIQGASYNEQFF.